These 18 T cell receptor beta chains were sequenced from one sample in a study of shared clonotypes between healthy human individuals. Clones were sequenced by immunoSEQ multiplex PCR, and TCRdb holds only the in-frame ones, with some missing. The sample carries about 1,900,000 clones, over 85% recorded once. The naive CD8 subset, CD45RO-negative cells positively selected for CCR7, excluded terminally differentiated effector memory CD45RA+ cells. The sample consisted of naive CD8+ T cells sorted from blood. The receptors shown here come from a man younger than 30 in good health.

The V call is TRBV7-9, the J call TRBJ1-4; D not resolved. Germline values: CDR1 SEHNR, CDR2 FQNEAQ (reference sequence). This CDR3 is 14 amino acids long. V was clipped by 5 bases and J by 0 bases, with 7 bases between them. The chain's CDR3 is CASSPGATNEKLFF. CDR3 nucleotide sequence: TGTGCCAGCAGCCCAGGAGCAACTAATGAAAAACTGTTTTTT.

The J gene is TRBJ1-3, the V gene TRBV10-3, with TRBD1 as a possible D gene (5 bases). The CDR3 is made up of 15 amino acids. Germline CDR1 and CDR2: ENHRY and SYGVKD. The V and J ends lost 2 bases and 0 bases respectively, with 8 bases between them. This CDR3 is CAISETGGSGNTIYF. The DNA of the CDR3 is TGTGCCATCAGTGAGACTGGGGGCTCTGGAAACACCATATATTTT.

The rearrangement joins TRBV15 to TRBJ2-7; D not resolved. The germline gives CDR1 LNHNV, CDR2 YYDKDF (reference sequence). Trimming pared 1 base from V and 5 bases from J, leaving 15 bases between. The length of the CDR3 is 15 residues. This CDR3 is CATSRVLWQHDEQYF. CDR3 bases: TGTGCCACCAGCAGAGTTCTCTGGCAGCACGACGAGCAGTACTTC.

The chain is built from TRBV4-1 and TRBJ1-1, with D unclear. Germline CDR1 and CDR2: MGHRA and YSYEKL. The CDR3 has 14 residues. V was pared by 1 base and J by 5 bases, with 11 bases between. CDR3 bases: TGCGCCAGCAGCCAAGGGCCGCTCACGACTGAAGCTTTCTTT. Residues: CASSQGPLTTEAFF.

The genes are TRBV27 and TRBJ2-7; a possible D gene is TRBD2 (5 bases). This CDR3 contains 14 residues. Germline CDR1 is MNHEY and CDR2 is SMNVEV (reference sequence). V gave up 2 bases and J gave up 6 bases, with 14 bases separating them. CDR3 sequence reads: CASSLISSRGEQYF. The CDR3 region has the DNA TGTGCCAGCAGTTTAATCTCGTCTCGGGGCGAGCAGTACTTC.

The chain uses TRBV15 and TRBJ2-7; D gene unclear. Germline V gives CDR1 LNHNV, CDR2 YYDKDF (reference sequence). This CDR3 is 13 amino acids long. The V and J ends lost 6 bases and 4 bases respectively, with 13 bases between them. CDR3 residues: CATRGDGSYEQYF. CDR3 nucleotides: TGTGCCACCAGAGGCGACGGCTCGTACGAGCAGTACTTC.

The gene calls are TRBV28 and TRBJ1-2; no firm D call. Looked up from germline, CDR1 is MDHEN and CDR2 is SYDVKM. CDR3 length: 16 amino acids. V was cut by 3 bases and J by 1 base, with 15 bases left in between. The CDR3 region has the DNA TGTGCCAGCAGTTTTCCCTCAAAAGATATTAACTATGGCTACACCTTC. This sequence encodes CASSFPSKDINYGYTF.

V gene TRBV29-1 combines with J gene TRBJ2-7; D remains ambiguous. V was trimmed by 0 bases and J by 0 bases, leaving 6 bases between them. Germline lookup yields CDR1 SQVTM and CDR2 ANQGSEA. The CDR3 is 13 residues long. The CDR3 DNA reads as TGCAGCGTTGAAGATGAGAGCTCCTACGAGCAGTACTTC. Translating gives CSVEDESSYEQYF.

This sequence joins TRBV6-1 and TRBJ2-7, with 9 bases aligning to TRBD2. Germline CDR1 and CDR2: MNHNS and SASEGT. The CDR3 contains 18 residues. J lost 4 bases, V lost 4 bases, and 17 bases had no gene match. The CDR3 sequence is CASSVVVVAGAGRYEQYF. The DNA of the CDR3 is TGTGCCAGCAGTGTGGTCGTGGTAGCGGGGGCAGGGAGATACGAGCAGTACTTC.

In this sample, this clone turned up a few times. CDR3 sequence: CASSVLAGGPSYEQYF. In nucleotides, the CDR3 is TGTGCCAGCAGTGTACTAGCGGGAGGGCCCTCGTACGAGCAGTACTTC. The rearrangement links TRBV6-1 to TRBJ2-7; 13 nucleotides align to TRBD2. CDR1 and CDR2 (germline): MNHNS, SASEGT. J gave up 4 bases and V 4 bases, and 7 bases lay outside the gene matches. This CDR3 is 16 amino acids long.

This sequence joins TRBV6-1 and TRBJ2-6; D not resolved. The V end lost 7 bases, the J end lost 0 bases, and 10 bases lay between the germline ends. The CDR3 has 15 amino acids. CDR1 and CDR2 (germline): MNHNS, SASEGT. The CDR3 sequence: CASTLDPSGANVLTF. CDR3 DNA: TGTGCCAGCACACTTGATCCCTCTGGGGCCAACGTCCTGACTTTC.

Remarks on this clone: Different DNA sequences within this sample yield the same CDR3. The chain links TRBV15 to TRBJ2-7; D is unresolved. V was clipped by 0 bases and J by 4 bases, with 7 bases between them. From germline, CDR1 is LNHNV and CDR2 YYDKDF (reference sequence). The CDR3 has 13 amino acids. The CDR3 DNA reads TGTGCCACCAGCAGAGATCCTGGTTACGAGCAGTACTTC. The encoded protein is CATSRDPGYEQYF.

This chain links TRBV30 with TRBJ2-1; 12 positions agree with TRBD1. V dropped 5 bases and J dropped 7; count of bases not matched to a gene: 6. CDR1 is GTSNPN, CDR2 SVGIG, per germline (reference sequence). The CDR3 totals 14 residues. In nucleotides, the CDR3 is TGTGCCTGGGGTGGGGACAGGGGGCCGAATGAGCAGTTCTTC. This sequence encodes CAWGGDRGPNEQFF.

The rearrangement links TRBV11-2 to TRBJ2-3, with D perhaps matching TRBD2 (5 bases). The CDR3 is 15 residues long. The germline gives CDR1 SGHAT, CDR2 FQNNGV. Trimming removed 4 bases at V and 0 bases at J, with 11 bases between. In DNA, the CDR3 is TGTGCCAGCAGCTCCGTAGCGTATAGCACAGATACGCAGTATTTT. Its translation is CASSSVAYSTDTQYF.

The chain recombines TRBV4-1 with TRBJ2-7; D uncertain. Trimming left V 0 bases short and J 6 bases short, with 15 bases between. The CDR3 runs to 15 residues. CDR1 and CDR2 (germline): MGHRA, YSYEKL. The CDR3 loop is CASSQDFGFPGEQYF. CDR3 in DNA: TGCGCCAGCAGCCAAGATTTCGGGTTTCCTGGCGAGCAGTACTTC.

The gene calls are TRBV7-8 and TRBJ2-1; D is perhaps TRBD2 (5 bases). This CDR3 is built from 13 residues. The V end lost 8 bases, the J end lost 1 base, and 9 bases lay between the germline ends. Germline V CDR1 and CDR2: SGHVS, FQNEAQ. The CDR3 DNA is TGTGCCAGCCTTGGGAGTTCCTACAATGAGCAGTTCTTC. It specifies CASLGSSYNEQFF.

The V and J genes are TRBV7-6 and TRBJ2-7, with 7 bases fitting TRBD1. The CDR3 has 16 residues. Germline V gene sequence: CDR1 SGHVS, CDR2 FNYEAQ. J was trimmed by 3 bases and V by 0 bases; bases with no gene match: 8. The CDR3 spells CASSLARDRAGYEQYF. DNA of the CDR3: TGTGCCAGCAGCTTAGCGCGAGACAGGGCGGGCTACGAGCAGTACTTC.

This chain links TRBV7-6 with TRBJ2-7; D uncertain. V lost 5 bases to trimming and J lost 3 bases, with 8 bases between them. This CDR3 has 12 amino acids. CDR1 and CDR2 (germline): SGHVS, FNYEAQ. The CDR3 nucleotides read TGTGCCAGCAGCGGGGTCCACTACGAGCAGTACTTC. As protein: CASSGVHYEQYF.